The clone carrying this T cell receptor (beta chain) was recorded once. The CDR3 contains 17 residues. J lost 1 base, V lost 2 bases, and 8 bases had no gene match. The germline gives CDR1 SGHTA, CDR2 FQGNSA. Under the authors' procedure: Estimates of nucleated cell counts were drawn from the amplification of reference gene primers. Here immunoSEQ multiplex PCR was the method, and the copy in TCRdb shows in-frame clones only, minus some. V and J calls and clone size are as listed in that table; D and trimming were resolved from the DNA. The profile shows around 120,000 clones, 80% to 90% of them singletons. The sample belongs to a study of blood T cell repertoires in COVID-19. Those who participated ranged in age from roughly 18 to 89 years and resided in about two dozen US areas. All recovered Cohort 3 donors got two negative PCRs, got clearance, or saw symptom resolution.

The origin of this receptor is a woman aged 50 to 60 who had recovered from COVID-19. Sequenced input: PBMCs or T cells enriched from blood (not recorded which). The rearrangement uses TRBV7-2 and TRBJ2-3; TRBD2 matches 8 bases. The CDR3 nucleotides read TGTGCCAGCAGCTTAATGGCGGGGGGCGCAGGCACAGATACGCAGTATTTT. Translated: CASSLMAGGAGTDTQYF.